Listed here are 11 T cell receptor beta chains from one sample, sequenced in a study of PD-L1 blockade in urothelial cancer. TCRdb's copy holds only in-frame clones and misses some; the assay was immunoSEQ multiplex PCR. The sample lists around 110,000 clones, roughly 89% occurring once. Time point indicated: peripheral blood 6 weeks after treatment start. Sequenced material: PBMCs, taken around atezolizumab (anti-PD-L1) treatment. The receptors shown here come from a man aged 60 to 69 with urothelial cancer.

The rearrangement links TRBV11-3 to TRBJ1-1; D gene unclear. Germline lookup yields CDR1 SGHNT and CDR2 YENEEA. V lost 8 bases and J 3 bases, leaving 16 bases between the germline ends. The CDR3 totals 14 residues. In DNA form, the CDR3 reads TGTGCCAGCTCACCTTCGGGGATTTACACTGAAGCTTTCTTT. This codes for CASSPSGIYTEAFF.

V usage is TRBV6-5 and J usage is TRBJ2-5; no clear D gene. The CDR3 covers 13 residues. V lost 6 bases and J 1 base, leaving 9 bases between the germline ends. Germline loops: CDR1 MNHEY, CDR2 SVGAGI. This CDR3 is CASSRHGQETQYF. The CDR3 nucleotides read TGTGCCAGCAGCCGACACGGCCAAGAGACCCAGTACTTC.

CDR3 coding DNA: TGTGCCAGCAGCAAAGGAAGGGTGCAGGGGACGTACCTCTATAATTCACCCCTCCACTTT. Translation: CASSKGRVQGTYLYNSPLHF. The chain couples TRBV21-1 to TRBJ1-6; no check of the table's D call, TRBD1, against the DNA was made. TRBV21-1 is assigned pseudogene status. The CDR3 loop spans 20 amino acids.

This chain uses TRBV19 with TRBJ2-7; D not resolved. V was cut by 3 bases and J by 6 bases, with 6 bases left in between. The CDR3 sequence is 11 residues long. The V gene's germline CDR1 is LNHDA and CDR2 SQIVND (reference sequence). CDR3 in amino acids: CASSMASEQYF. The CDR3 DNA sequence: TGTGCCAGTAGTATGGCTTCCGAGCAGTACTTC.

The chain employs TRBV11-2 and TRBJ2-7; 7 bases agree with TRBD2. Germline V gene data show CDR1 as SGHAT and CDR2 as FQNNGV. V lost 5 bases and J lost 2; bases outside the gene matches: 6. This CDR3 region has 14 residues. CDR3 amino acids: CASSEASGPYEQYF. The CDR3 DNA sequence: TGTGCCAGCAGCGAGGCTAGCGGTCCCTACGAGCAGTACTTC. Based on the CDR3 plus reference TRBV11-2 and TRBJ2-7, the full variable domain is EAGVAQSPRYKIIEKRQSVAFWCNPISGHATLYWYQQILGQGPKLLIQFQNNGVVDDSQLPKDRFSAERLKGVDSTLKIQPAKLEDSAVYLCASSEASGPYEQYFGPGTRLTVT.

The CDR3 region is CASSFDRADEQYF. Here the CDR3 DNA reads TGCGCCAGCAGCTTTGACAGGGCGGACGAGCAGTACTTC. The chain couples TRBV5-1 to TRBJ2-7; 7 bases map to TRBD1. The V and J ends lost 2 bases and 5 bases, in that order; junction bases with no gene match: 4. Germline CDR1 and CDR2: SGHRS and YFSETQ. This CDR3 spans 13 amino acids.

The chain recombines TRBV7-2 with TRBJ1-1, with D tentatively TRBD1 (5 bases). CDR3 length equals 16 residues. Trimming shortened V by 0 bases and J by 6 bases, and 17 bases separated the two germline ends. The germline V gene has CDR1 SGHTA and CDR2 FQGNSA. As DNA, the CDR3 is TGTGCCAGCAGCTTAGCTAGGGGTTATGAGGTGGCTGAAGCTTTCTTT. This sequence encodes CASSLARGYEVAEAFF.

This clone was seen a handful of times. CDR3 DNA: TGCGCCAGCAGCCACTTTAGCGGGAGTGTGTACAATGAGCAGTTCTTC. Translation: CASSHFSGSVYNEQFF. The chain links TRBV4-1 to TRBJ2-1, with 9 bases fitting TRBD2. Losses at the gene ends were 3 bases for V and 4 bases for J; bases not matched to a gene: 7. The V gene's germline CDR1 is MGHRA and CDR2 YSYEKL. The CDR3 is 16 amino acids.

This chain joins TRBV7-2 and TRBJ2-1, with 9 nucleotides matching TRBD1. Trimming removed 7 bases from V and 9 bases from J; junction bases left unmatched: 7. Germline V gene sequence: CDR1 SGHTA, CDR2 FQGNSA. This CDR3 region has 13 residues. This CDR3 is CASNIQGAGEQFF. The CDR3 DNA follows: TGTGCCAGCAACATACAGGGGGCTGGTGAGCAGTTCTTC.

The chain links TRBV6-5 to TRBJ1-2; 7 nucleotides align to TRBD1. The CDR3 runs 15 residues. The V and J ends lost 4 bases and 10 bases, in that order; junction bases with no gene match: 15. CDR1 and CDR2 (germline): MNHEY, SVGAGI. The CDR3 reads CASSSPRTGADDYTF. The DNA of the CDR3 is TGTGCCAGCAGTTCCCCTAGGACAGGCGCGGACGACTACACCTTC.

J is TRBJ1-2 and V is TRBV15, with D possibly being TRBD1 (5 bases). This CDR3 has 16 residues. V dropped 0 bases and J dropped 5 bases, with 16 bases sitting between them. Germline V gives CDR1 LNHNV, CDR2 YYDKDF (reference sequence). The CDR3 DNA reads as TGTGCCACCAGCAGAGATATGGGCCGCAGGGCGTATGGCTACACCTTC. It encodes CATSRDMGRRAYGYTF.